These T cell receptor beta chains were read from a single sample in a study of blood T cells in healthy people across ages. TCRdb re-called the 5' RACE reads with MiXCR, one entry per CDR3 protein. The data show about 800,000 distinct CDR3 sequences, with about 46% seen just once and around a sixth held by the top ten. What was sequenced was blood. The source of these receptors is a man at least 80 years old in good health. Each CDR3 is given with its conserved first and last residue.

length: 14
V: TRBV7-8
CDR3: CASSFPGQGSPLHF

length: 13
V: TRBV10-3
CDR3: CAISETGRSPLHF

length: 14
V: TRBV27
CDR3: CASSLDRGGGELFF

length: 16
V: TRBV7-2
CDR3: CASSFPGLSPSYEQYF

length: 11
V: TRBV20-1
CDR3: CSVYWNEKLFF

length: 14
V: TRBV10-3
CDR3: CAISETTGTYEQYF

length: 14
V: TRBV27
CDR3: CASSSASGYNEQFF

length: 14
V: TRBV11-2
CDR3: CASSLAGVYYEQYF

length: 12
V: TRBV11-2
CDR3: CASSTDDYGYTF

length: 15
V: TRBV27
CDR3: CASSPRDSPTDTQYF

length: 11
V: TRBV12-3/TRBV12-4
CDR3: CASSFNNEQFF

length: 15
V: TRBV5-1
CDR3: CASSNTPGANHEQYF

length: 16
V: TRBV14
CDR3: CASSPLISGVYNEQFF

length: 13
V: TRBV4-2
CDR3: CASSQVKGDTQYF

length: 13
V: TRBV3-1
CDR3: CASTAGGFYGYTF

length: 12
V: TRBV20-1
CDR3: CSARGRDDGYTF

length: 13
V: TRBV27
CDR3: CANRRQGATEAFF

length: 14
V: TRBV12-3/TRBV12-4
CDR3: CASSTTVNIYEQYF